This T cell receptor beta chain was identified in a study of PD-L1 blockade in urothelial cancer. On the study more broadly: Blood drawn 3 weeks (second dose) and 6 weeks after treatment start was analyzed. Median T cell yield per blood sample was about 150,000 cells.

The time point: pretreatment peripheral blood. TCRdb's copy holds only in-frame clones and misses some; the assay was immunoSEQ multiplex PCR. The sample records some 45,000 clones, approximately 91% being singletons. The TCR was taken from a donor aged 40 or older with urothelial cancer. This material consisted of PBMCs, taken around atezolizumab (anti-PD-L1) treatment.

DNA for the CDR3: TGTGCCAGCAGCCCCCTAGCGGGTTCCACAGATACGCAGTATTTT. The encoded protein is CASSPLAGSTDTQYF. The chain has TRBV16 and TRBJ2-3, with TRBD2 matching 8 bases. This CDR3 is 15 amino acids long. Trimming took 4 bases from V and 2 from J; bases not matched to a gene: 5. In germline, CDR1 is KGHSY, CDR2 FQNENV.